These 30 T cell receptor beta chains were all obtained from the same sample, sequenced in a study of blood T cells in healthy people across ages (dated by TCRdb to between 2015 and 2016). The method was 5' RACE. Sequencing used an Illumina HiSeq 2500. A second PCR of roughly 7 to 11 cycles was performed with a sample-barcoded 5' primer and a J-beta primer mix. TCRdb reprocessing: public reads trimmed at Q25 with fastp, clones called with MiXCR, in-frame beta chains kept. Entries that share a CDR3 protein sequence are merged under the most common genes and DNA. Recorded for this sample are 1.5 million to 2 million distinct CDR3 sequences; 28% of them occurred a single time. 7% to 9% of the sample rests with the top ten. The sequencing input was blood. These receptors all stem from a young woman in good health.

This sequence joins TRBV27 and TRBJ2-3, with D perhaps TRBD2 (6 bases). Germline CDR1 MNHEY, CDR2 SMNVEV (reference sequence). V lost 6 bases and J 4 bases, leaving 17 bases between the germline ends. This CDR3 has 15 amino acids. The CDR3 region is CASSLTRDWADTQYF. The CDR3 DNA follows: TGTGCCAGCAGCCTAACGCGGGATTGGGCAGATACGCAGTATTTT.

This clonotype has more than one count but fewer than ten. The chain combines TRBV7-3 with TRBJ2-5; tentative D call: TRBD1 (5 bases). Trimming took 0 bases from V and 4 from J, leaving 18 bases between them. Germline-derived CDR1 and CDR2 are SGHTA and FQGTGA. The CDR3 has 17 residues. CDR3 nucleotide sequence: TGTGCCAGCAGCTTAACCGATTTAGGCAGGGTGGGAGAGACCCAGTACTTC. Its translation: CASSLTDLGRVGETQYF.

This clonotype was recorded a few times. Here the CDR3 reads CASSSGGTSGSFADTQYF. The DNA of the CDR3 is TGTGCCAGCAGCTCAGGGGGGACTAGCGGAAGCTTTGCAGATACGCAGTATTTT. The chain has TRBV7-8 and TRBJ2-3, with 11 bases aligning to TRBD2. The CDR3 loop spans 18 amino acids. Trimming removed 4 bases from V and 4 bases from J; junction bases left unmatched: 13. Germline V gene lookup returns CDR1 SGHVS and CDR2 FQNEAQ.

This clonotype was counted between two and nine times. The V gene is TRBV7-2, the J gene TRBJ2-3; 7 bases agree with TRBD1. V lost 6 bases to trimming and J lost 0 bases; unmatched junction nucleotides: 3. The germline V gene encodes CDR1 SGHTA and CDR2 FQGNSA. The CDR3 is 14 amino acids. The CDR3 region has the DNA TGTGCCAGCAGTAACAGGGGCAGCACAGATACGCAGTATTTT. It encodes CASSNRGSTDTQYF.

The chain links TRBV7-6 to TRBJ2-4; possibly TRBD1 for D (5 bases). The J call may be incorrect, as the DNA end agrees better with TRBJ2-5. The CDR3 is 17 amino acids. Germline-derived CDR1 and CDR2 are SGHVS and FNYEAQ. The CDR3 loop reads CASSLTWRGAEAETQYF. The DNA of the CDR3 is TGTGCCAGCAGCTTAACGTGGCGTGGGGCTGAGGCAGAGACCCAGTACTTC.

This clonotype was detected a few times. The CDR3 coding sequence is TGTGCCAGCAGCTTTCCGGGACAGGGTCAAGATACGCAGTATTTT. Translated, it gives CASSFPGQGQDTQYF. This chain connects TRBV7-9 to TRBJ2-3; TRBD1 aligns across 9 bases. Germline V CDR1 and CDR2: SEHNR, FQNEAQ (reference sequence). This CDR3 is built from 15 residues. Trimming took 3 bases from V and 5 from J; bases not matched to a gene: 6.

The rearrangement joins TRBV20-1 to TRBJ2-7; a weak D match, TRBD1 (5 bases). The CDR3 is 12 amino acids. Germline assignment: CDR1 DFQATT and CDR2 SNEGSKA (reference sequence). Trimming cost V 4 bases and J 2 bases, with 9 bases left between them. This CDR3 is CSANPTAYEQYF. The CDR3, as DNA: TGCAGTGCTAACCCGACAGCCTACGAGCAGTACTTC.

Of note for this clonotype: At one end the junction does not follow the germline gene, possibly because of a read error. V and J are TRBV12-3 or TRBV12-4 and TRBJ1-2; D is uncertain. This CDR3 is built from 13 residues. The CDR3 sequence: CAGSFGGENGYTF. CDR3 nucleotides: TGTGCCGGCAGTTTTGGAGGCGAGAATGGCTACACCTTC.

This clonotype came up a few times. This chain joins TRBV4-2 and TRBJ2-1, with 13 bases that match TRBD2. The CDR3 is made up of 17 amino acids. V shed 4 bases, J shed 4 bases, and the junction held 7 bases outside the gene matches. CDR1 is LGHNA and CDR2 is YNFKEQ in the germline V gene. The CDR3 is CASSPQLAGGIYNEQFF. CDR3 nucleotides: TGTGCCAGCAGCCCTCAACTAGCGGGGGGGATATACAATGAGCAGTTCTTC.

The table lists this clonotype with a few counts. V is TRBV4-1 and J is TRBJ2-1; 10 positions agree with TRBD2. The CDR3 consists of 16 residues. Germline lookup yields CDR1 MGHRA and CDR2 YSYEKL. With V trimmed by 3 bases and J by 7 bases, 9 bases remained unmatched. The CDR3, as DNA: TGCGCCAGCAGCCAGATCCTAGCGGGAGTTTGGAATGAGCAGTTCTTC. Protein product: CASSQILAGVWNEQFF.

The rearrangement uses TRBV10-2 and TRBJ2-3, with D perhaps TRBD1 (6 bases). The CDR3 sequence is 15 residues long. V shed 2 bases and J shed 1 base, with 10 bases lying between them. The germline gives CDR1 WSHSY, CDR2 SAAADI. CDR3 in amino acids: CASSEQGQGTDTQYF. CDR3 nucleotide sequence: TGCGCCAGCAGTGAGCAGGGACAAGGCACAGATACGCAGTATTTT.

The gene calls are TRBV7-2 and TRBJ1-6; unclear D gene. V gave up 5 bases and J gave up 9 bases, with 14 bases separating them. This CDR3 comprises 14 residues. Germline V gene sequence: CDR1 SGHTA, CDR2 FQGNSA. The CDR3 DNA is TGTGCCAGCAGCCCGGCGGACCGGTCTTCACCCCTCCACTTT. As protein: CASSPADRSSPLHF.

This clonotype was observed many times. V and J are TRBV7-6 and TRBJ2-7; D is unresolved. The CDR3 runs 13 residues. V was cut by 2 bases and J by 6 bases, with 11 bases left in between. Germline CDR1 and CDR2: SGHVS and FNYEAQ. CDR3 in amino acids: CASSLLATPEQYF. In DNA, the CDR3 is TGTGCCAGCAGCTTATTGGCCACCCCCGAGCAGTACTTC.

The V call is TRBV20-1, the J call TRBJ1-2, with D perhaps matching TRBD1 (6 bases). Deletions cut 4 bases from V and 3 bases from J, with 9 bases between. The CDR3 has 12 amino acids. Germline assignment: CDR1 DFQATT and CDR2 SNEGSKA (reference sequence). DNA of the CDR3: TGCAGTGCTACGGGGGCCGACTATGGCTACACCTTC. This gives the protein CSATGADYGYTF.

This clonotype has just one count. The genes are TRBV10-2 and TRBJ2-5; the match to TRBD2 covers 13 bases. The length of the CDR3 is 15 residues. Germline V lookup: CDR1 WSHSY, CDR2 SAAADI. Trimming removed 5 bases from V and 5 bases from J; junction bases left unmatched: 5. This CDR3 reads CASSFTSGRAETQYF. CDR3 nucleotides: TGCGCCAGCAGTTTTACTAGCGGGAGGGCCGAGACCCAGTACTTC.

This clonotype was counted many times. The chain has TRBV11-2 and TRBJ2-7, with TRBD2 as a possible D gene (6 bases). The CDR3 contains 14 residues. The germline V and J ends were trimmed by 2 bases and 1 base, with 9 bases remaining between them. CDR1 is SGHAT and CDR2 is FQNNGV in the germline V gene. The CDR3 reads CASSLSRDSYEQYF. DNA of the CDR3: TGTGCCAGCAGCTTATCGCGGGATTCCTACGAGCAGTACTTC.

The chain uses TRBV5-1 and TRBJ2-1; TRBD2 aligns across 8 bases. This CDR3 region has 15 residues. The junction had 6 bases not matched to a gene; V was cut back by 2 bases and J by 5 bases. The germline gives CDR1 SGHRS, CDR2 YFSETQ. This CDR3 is CASSFDSGANNEQFF. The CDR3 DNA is TGCGCCAGCAGCTTCGATAGCGGGGCCAACAATGAGCAGTTCTTC.

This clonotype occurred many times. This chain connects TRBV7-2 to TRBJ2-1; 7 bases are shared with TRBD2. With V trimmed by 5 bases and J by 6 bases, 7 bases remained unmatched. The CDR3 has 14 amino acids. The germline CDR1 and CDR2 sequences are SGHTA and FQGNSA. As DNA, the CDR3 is TGTGCCAGCAGCCCGTCGGGGAGGGTCAATGAGCAGTTCTTC. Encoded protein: CASSPSGRVNEQFF.

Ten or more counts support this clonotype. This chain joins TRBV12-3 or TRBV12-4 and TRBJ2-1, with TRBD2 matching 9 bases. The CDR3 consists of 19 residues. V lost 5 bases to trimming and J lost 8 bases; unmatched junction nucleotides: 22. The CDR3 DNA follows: TGTGCCAGCAGTCCCTCCGGAGCGGGGGGTATTATCGGGATAGATGAGCAGTTCTTC. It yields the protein CASSPSGAGGIIGIDEQFF.

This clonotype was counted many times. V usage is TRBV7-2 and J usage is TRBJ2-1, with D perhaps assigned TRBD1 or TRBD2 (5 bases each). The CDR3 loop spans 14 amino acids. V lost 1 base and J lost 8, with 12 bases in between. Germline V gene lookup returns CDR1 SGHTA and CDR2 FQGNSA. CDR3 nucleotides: TGTGCCAGCAGCTTAGGTGGGACCGCATATGAGCAGTTCTTC. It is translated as CASSLGGTAYEQFF.

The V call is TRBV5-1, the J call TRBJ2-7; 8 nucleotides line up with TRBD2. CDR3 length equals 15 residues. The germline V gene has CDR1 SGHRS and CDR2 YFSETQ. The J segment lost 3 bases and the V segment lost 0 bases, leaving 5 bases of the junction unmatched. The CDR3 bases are TGCGCCAGCAGCTTGGAAGCGGGGGACTTCTACGAGCAGTACTTC. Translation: CASSLEAGDFYEQYF.

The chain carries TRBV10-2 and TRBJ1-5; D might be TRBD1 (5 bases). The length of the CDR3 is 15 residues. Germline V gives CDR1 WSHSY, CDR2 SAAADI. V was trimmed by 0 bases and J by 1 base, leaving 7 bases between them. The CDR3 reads CASSESGPSNQPQHF. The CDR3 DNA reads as TGCGCCAGCAGTGAGTCGGGACCAAGCAATCAGCCCCAGCATTTT.

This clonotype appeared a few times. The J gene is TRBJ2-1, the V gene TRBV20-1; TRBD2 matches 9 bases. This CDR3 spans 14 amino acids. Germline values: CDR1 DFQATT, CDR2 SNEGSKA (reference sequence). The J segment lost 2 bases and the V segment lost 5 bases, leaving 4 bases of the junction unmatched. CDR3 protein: CSAVSGGTYNEQFF. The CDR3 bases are TGCAGTGCTGTTAGCGGGGGCACCTACAATGAGCAGTTCTTC.

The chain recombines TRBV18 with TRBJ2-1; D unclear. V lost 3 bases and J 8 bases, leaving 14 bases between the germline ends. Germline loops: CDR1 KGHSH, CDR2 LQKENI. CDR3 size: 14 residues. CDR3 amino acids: CASSPVGRTDEQFF. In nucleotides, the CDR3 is TGTGCCAGCTCACCCGTGGGTCGGACCGATGAGCAGTTCTTC.

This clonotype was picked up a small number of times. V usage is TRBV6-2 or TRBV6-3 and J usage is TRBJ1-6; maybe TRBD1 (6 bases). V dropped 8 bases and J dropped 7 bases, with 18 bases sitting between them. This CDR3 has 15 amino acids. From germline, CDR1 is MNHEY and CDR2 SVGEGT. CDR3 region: CASRWTNRANSPLHF. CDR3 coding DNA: TGTGCCAGCCGCTGGACCAACAGGGCCAATTCACCCCTCCACTTT.

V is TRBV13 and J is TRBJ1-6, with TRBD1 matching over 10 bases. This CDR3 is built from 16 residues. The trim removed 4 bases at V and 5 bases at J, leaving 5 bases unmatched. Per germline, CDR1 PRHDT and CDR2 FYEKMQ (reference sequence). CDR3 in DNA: TGTGCCAGCAGCTCAACCGGGACAGGGGATAATTCACCCCTCCACTTT. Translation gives CASSSTGTGDNSPLHF.

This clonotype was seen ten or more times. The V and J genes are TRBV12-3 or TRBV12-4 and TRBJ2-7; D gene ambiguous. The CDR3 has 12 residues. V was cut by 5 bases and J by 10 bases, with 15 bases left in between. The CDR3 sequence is CASSPGITAQYF. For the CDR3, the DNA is TGTGCCAGCAGTCCCGGTATCACTGCTCAGTACTTC.

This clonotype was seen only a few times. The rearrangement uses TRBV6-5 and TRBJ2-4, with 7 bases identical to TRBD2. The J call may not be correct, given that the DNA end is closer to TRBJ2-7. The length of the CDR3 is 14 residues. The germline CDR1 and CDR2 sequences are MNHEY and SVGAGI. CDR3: CASSADGGRFEQYF. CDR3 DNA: TGTGCCAGCAGTGCGGACGGCGGGAGATTCGAGCAGTACTTC.

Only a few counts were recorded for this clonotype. DNA for the CDR3: TGTGCCAGCAGCTTAGAGGCCCCAGCAAACGAGCAGTACTTC. It encodes CASSLEAPANEQYF. The rearrangement joins TRBV7-2 to TRBJ2-7; D gene unclear. The length of the CDR3 is 14 residues. V gave up 1 base and J gave up 5 bases, with 12 bases separating them. The V gene's germline CDR1 is SGHTA and CDR2 FQGNSA.

CDR3 bases: TGCAGTGCCCACCTCGACAGCCACACCGGGGAGCTGTTTTTT. Residues: CSAHLDSHTGELFF. This rearrangement joins TRBV20-1 to TRBJ2-2; weak D call: TRBD1 (5 bases). CDR1 and CDR2 (germline): DFQATT, SNEGSKA (reference sequence). Trimming left V 6 bases short and J 3 bases short, with 14 bases between. The CDR3 spans 14 residues.